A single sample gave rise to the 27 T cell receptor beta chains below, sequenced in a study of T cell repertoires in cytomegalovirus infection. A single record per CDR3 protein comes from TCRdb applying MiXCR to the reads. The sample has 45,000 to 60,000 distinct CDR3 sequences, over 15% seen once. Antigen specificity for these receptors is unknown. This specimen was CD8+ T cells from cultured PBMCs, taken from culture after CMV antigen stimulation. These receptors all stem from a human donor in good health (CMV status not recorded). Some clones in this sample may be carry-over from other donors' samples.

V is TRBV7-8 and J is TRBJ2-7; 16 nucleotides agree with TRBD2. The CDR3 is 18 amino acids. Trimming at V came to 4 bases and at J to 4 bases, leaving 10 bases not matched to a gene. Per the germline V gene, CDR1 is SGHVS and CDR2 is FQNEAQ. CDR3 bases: TGTGCCAGCAGCTCGTCGGGACTAGCGGGAGGGGGGGATTACGAGCAGTACTTC. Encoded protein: CASSSSGLAGGGDYEQYF.

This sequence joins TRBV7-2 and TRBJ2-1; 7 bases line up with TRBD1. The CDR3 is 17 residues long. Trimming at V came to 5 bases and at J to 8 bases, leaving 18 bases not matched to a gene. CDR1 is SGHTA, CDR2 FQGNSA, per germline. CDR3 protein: CASSPLPPGQFPDEQFF. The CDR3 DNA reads TGTGCCAGCAGCCCCCTCCCCCCGGGACAGTTTCCGGATGAGCAGTTCTTC. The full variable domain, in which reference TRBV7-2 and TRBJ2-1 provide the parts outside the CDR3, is GAGVSQSPSNKVTEKGKDVELRCDPISGHTALYWYRQSLGQGLEFLIYFQGNSAPDKSGLPSDRFSAERTGGSVSTLTIQRTQQEDSAVYLCASSPLPPGQFPDEQFFGPGTRLTVL.

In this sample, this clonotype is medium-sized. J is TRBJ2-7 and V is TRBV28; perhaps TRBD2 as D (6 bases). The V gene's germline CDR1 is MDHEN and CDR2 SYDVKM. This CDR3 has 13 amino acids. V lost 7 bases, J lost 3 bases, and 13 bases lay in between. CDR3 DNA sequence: TGTGCCAGCAACGGAGGGAAGGACTACGAGCAGTACTTC. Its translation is CASNGGKDYEQYF.

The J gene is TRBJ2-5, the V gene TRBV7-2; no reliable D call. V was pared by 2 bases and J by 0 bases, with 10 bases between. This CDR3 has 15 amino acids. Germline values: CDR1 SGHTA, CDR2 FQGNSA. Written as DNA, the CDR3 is TGTGCCAGCAGCTTATTCGGTGCGGACCAAGAGACCCAGTACTTC. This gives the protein CASSLFGADQETQYF.

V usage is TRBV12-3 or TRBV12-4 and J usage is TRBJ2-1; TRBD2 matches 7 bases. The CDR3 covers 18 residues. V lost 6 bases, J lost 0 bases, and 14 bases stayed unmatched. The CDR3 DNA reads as TGTGCCAGCAGCGGGGACCTTAGCGGGCCGAGCTCCTACAATGAGCAGTTCTTC. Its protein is CASSGDLSGPSSYNEQFF.

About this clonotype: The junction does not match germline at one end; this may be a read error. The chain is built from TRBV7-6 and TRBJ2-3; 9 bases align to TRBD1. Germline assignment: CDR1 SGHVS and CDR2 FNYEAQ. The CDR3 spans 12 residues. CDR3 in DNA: TGTGCCAGCAGTTATCCGGGACAGGGACACCATTTT. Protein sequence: CASSYPGQGHHF. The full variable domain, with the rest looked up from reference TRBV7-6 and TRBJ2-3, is GAGVSQSPRYKVTKRGQDVALRCDPISGHVSLYWYRQALGQGPEFLTYFNYEAQQDKSGLPNDRFSAERPEGSISTLTIQRTEQRDSAMYRCASSYPGQGHHFGPGTRLTVL.

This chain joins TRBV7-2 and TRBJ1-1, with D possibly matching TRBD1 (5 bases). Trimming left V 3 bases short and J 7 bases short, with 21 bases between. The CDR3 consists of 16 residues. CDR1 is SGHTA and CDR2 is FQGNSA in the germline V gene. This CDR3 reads CASSFGRVNYQGEAFF. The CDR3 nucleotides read TGTGCCAGCAGCTTTGGAAGGGTCAATTACCAGGGTGAAGCTTTCTTT.

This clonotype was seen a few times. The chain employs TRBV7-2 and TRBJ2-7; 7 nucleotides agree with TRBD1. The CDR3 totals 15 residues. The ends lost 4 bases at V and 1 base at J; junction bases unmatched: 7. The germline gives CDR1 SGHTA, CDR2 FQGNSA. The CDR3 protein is CASSYTGTESYEQYF. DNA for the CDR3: TGTGCCAGCAGCTATACTGGGACAGAGTCCTACGAGCAGTACTTC.

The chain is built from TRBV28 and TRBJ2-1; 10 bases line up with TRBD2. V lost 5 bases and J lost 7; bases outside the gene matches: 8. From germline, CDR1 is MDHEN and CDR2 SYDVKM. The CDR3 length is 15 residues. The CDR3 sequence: CASSIRGTSENEQFF. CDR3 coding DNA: TGTGCCAGCAGTATTAGGGGGACTAGCGAAAATGAGCAGTTCTTC. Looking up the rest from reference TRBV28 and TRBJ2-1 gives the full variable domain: DVKVTQSSRYLVKRTGEKVFLECVQDMDHENMFWYRQDPGLGLRLIYFSYDVKMKEKGDIPEGYSVSREKKERFSLILESASTNQTSMYLCASSIRGTSENEQFFGPGTRLTVL.

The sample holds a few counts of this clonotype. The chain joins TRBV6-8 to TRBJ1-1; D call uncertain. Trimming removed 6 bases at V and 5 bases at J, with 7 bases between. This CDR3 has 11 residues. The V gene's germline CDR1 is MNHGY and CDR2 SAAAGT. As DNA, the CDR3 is TGTGCCAGCAGAGCGGGTACTGAAGCTTTCTTT. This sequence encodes CASRAGTEAFF.

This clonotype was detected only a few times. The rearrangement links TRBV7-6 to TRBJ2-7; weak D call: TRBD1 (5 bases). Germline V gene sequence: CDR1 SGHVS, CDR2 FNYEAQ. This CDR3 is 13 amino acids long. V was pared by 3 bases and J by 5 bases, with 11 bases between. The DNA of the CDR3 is TGTGCCAGCAGCTTGATCGACAGAAACGAGCAGTACTTC. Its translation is CASSLIDRNEQYF.

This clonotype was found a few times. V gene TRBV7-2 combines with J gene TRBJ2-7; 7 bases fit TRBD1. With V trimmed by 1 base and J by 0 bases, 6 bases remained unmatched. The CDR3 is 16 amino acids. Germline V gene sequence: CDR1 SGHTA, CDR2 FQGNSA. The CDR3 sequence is CASSLEPGTVSYEQYF. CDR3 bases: TGTGCCAGCAGCTTAGAACCGGGGACAGTCTCCTACGAGCAGTACTTC.

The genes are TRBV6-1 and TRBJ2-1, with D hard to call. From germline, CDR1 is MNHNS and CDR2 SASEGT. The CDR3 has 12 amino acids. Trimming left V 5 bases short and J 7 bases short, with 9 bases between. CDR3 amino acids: CASSYPRNEQFF. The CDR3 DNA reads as TGTGCCAGCAGTTACCCCCGGAATGAGCAGTTCTTC.

CDR3: CASSLTQGREQYF. CDR3 DNA sequence: TGTGCCAGTAGTCTTACCCAGGGTCGCGAGCAGTACTTC. The chain links TRBV19 to TRBJ2-7; tentatively, D is TRBD1 (5 bases). The germline V gene encodes CDR1 LNHDA and CDR2 SQIVND (reference sequence). The CDR3 contains 13 residues. Trimming removed 5 bases from V and 6 bases from J, with 14 bases in between.

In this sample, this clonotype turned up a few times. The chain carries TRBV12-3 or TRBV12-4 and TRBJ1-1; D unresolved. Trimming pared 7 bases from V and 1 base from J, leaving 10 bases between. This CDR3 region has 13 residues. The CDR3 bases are TGTGCCAGCACCTCTATACCGAACACTGAAGCTTTCTTT. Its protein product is CASTSIPNTEAFF.

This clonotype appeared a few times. The CDR3 here is CSAGATPRGYTF. In nucleotides, the CDR3 is TGCAGTGCTGGTGCAACCCCGCGCGGCTACACCTTC. The chain has TRBV20-1 and TRBJ1-2; D is uncertain. Germline assignment: CDR1 DFQATT and CDR2 SNEGSKA (reference sequence). V dropped 5 bases and J dropped 8 bases, with 15 bases sitting between them. This CDR3 is built from 12 residues.

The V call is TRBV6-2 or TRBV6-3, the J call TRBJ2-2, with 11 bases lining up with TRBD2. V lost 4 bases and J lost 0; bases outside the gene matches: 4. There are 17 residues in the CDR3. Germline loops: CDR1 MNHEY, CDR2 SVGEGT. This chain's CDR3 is CASSFLTSGANTGELFF. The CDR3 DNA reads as TGTGCCAGCAGTTTTCTGACTAGCGGGGCGAACACCGGGGAGCTGTTTTTT.

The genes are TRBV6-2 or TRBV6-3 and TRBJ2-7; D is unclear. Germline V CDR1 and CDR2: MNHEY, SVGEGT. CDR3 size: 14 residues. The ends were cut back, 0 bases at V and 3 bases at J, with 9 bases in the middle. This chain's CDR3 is CASSYSRGFYEQYF. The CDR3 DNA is TGTGCCAGCAGTTACTCGAGAGGTTTCTACGAGCAGTACTTC.

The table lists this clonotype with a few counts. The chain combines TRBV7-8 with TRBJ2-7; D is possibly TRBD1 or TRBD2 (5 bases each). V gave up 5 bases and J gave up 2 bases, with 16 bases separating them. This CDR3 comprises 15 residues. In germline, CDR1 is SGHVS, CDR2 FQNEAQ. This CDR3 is CASSPGTGNAYEQYF. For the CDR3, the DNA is TGTGCCAGCAGCCCTGGGACGGGTAATGCCTACGAGCAGTACTTC.

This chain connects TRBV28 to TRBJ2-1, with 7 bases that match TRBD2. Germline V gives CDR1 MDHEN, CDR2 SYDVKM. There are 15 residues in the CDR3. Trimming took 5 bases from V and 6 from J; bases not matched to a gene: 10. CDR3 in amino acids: CASSPSVGGTNEQFF. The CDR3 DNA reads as TGTGCCAGCAGTCCCTCAGTGGGAGGGACCAATGAGCAGTTCTTC.

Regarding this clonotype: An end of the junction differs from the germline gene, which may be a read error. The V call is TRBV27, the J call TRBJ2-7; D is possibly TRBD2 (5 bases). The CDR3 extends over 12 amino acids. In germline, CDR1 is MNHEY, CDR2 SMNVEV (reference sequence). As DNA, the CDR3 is TGTGACAGCAGTGGGAGCTCCTACGAGCAGTACTTC. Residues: CDSSGSSYEQYF.

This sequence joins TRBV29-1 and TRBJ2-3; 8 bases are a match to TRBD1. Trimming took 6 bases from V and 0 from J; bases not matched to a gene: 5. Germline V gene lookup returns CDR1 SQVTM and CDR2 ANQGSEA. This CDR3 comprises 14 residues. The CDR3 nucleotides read TGCAGCGTGGTCAGGGGGCTTAGCACAGATACGCAGTATTTT. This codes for CSVVRGLSTDTQYF.

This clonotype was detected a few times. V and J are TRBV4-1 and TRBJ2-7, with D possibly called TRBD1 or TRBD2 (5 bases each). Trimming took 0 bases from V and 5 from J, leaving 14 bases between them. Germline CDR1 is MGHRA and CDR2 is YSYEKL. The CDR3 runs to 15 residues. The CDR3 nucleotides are TGCGCCAGCAGCCAAGATCAGCCGGGGCAGGACGAGCAGTACTTC. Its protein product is CASSQDQPGQDEQYF.

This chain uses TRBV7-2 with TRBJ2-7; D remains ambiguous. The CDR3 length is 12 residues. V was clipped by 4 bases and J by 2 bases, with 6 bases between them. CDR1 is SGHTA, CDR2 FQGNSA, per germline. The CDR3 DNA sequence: TGTGCCAGCAGCTATACTACCTACGAGCAGTACTTC. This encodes CASSYTTYEQYF.

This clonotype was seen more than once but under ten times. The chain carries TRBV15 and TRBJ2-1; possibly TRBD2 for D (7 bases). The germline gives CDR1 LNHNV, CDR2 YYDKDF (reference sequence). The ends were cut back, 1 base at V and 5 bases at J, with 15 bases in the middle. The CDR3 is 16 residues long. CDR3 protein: CATSRVRGGVNNEQFF. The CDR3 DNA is TGTGCCACCAGCAGAGTGAGGGGGGGAGTGAACAATGAGCAGTTCTTC.

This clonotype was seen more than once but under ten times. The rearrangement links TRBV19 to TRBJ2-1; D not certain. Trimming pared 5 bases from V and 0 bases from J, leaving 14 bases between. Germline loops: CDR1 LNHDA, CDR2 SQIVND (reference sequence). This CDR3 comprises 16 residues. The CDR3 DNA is TGTGCCAGTAGTCCCCCCGGGCTGAGCTCCTACAATGAGCAGTTCTTC. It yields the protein CASSPPGLSSYNEQFF.

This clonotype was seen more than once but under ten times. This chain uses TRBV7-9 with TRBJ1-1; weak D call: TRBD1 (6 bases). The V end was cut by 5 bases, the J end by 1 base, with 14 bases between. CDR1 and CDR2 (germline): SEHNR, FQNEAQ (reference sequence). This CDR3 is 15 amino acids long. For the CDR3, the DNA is TGTGCCAGCAGCCGGAGGGGGGGGTGGAACACTGAAGCTTTCTTT. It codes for CASSRRGGWNTEAFF.